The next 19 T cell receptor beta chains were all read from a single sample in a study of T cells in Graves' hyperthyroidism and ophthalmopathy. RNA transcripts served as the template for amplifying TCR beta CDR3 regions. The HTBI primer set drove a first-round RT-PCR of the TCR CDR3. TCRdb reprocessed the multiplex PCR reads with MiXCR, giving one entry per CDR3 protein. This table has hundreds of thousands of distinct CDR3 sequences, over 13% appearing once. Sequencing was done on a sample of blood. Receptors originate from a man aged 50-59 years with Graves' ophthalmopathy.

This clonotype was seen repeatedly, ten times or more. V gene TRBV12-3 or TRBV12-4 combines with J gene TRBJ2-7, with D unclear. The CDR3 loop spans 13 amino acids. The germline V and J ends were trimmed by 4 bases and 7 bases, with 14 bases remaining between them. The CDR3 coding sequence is TGTGCCAGCAGTTCAGTTAGGGAAGGGGAGCAGTACTTC. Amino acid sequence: CASSSVREGEQYF.

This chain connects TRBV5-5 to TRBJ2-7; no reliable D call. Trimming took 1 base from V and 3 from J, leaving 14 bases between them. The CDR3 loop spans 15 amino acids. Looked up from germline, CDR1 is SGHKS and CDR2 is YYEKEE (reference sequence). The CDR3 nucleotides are TGTGCCAGCAGCTTGCGCCCCGAAGCCCTCTACGAGCAGTACTTC. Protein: CASSLRPEALYEQYF.

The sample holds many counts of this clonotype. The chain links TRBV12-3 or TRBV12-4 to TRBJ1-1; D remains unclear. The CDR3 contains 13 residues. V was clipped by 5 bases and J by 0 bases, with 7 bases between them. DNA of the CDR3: TGTGCCAGCAGTCCAGGACTGAACACTGAAGCTTTCTTT. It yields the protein CASSPGLNTEAFF.

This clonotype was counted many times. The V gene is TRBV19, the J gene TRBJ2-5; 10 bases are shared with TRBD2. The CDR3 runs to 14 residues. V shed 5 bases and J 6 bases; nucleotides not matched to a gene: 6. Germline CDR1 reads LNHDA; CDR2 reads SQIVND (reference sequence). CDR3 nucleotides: TGTGCCAGTAGTGGAGCGGGAGGGATTCAGACCCAGTACTTC. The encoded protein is CASSGAGGIQTQYF.

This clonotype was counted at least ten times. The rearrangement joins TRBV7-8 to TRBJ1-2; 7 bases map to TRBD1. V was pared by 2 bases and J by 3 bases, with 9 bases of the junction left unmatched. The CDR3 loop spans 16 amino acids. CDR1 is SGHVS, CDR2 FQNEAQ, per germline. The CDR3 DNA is TGTGCCAGCAGCTTAAGCAACAGGGGTTTCGACTATGGCTACACCTTC. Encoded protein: CASSLSNRGFDYGYTF.

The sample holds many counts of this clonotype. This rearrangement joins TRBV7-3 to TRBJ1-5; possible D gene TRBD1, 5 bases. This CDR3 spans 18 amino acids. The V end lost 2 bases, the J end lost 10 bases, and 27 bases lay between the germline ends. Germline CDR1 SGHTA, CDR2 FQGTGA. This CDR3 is CASSLSGLTGDPSGPQHF. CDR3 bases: TGTGCCAGCAGCTTATCGGGGCTGACCGGAGACCCTTCAGGTCCCCAGCATTTT.

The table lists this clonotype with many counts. The CDR3 here is CASSLGSQGGETQYF. Written as DNA, the CDR3 is TGTGCCAGCAGCTTAGGTTCGCAGGGAGGAGAGACCCAGTACTTC. V and J are TRBV11-3 and TRBJ2-5, with a weak D call TRBD2 (6 bases). Trimming removed 1 base from V and 4 bases from J, with 13 bases in between. This CDR3 is 15 amino acids long. The germline CDR1 and CDR2 sequences are SGHNT and YENEEA.

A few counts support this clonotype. The CDR3 protein is CSAASGAYNEQFF. CDR3 sequence (DNA): TGCAGTGCTGCAAGCGGAGCCTACAATGAGCAGTTCTTC. This sequence joins TRBV20-1 and TRBJ2-1; a possible D gene is TRBD2 (5 bases). This CDR3 comprises 13 residues. Germline values: CDR1 DFQATT, CDR2 SNEGSKA (reference sequence). Deletions cut 5 bases from V and 2 bases from J, with 10 bases between.

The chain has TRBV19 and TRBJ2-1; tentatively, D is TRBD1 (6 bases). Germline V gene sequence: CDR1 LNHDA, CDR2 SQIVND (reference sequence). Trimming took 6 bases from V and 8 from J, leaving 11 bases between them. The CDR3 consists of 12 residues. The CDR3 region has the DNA TGTGCCAGTAGACAACAGGGCTATGAGCAGTTCTTC. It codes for CASRQQGYEQFF.

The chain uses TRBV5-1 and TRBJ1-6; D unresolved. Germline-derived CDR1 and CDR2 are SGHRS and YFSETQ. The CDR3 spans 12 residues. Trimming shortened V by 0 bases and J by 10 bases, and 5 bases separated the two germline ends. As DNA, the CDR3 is TGCGCCAGCAGCTTGGCCAGCTCACCCCTCCACTTT. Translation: CASSLASSPLHF.

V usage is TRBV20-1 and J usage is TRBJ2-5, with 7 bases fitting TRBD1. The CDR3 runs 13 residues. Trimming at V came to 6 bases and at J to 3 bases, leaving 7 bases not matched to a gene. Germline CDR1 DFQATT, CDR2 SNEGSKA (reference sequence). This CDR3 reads CSAKQGFEETQYF. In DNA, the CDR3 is TGCAGTGCCAAACAGGGGTTTGAAGAGACCCAGTACTTC.

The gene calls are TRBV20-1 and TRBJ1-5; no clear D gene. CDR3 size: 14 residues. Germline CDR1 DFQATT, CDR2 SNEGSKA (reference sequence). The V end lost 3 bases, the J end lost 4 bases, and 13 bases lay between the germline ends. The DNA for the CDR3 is TGCAGTGCTAGGAAGGACGGAGAAAATCAGCCCCAGCATTTT. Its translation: CSARKDGENQPQHF.

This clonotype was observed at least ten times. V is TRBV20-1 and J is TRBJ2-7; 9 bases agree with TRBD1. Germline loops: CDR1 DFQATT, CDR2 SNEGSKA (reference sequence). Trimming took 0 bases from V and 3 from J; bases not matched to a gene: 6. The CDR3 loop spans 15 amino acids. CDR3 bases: TGCAGTGCTAGAGATCGAGGGACAGGGATCTACGAGCAGTACTTC. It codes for CSARDRGTGIYEQYF.

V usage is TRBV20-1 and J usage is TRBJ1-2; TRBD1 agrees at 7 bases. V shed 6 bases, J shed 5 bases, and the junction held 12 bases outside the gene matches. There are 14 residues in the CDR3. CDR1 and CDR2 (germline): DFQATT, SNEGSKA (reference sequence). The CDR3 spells CSAFIRDRTYGYTF. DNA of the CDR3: TGCAGTGCCTTCATAAGGGACAGAACTTATGGCTACACCTTC.

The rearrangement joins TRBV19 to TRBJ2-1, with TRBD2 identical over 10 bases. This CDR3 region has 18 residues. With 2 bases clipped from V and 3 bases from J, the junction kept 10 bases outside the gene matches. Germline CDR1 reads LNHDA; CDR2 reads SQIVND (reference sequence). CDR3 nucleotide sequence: TGTGCCAGTAGTATAACTCCGCCGGGACTAGCGTTCTACAATGAGCAGTTCTTC. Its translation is CASSITPPGLAFYNEQFF.

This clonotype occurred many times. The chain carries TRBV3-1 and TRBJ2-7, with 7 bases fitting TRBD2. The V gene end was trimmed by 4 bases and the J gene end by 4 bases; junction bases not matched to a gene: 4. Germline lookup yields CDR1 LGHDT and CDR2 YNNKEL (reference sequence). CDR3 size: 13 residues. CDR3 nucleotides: TGTGCCAGCAGCCCGGGAGGAGGGTACGAGCAGTACTTC. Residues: CASSPGGGYEQYF.

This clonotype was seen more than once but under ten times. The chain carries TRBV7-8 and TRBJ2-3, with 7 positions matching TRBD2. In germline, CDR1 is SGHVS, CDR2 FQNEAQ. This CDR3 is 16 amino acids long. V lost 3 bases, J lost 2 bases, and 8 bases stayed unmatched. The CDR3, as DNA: TGTGCCAGCAGCTTGGGACTACAGGAAAACACAGATACGCAGTATTTT. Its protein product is CASSLGLQENTDTQYF.

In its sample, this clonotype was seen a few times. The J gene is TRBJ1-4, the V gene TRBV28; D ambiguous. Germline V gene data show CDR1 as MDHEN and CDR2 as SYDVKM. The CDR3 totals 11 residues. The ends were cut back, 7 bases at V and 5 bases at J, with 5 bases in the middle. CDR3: CASIMNEKLFF. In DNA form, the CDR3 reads TGTGCCAGCATTATGAATGAAAAACTGTTTTTT.

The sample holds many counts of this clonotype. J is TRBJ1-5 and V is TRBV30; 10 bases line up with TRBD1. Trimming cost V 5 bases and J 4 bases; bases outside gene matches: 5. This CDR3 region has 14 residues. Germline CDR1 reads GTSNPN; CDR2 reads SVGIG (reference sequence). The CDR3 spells CAWGRDRGNQPQHF. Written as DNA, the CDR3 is TGTGCCTGGGGAAGGGACAGGGGAAATCAGCCCCAGCATTTT.